These 18 T cell receptor beta chains share one sample of origin, sequenced in a study of shared T cell receptors in the human thymus. Here immunoSEQ multiplex PCR was the method, and the copy in TCRdb shows in-frame clones only, minus some. The table includes roughly 500,000 clones, 75% to 85% detected once. This sample also appeared in a second study, on human thymus T cells.

The source material was thymocytes. The receptor source for this set is a boy under three years old with a congenital heart defect.

The rearrangement links TRBV14 to TRBJ2-3; 8 bases align to TRBD2. The CDR3 is made up of 16 amino acids. The V gene end was trimmed by 4 bases and the J gene end by 0 bases; junction bases not matched to a gene: 6. Per germline, CDR1 SGHDN and CDR2 FVKESK. The CDR3 region has the DNA TGTGCCAGCAGCCTCGGACTAGCTAAAAGCACAGATACGCAGTATTTT. Its translation is CASSLGLAKSTDTQYF.

This chain links TRBV5-4 with TRBJ1-1; 7 nucleotides agree with TRBD1. This CDR3 spans 18 amino acids. Germline V CDR1 and CDR2: SGHNT, YYREEE (reference sequence). J gave up 1 base and V 0 bases, and 12 bases lay outside the gene matches. This chain's CDR3 is CASSLEPGQLSSNTEAFF. CDR3 nucleotides: TGTGCCAGCAGCTTGGAGCCGGGACAGCTCTCATCGAACACTGAAGCTTTCTTT.

On this clone itself: Germline and junction disagree at one end, which may indicate a read error. The chain has TRBV7-7 and TRBJ2-7; TRBD2 matches 7 bases. Germline V CDR1 and CDR2: SSHAT, FNYEAQ (reference sequence). This CDR3 has 17 amino acids. In DNA form, the CDR3 reads TGTGCTAGCAGCTTAGCGATGTGGGGGAGGGCCTCCTACGAGCAGTACTTC. This sequence encodes CASSLAMWGRASYEQYF.

The J gene is TRBJ2-5, the V gene TRBV30; D remains ambiguous. Judging by the DNA end, TRBJ2-7 fits better; the J call may be wrong. Germline V lookup: CDR1 GTSNPN, CDR2 SVGIG (reference sequence). This CDR3 region has 17 residues. The CDR3 bases are TGTGCCTGGACTTCGGTGGTCTGGGCCCCGAGCTCCTACGAGCAGTACTTC. This translates into CAWTSVVWAPSSYEQYF.

This chain uses TRBV10-1 with TRBJ2-7; 8 bases are a match to TRBD1. J was trimmed by 6 bases and V by 4 bases; bases with no gene match: 5. This CDR3 has 13 residues. Germline assignment: CDR1 WNHNN and CDR2 SYGVQD (reference sequence). The CDR3 DNA sequence: TGCGCCAGCAGTGGGGGGACAGGCGGCGAGCAGTACTTC. Protein: CASSGGTGGEQYF.

The chain employs TRBV7-9 and TRBJ2-3, with TRBD2 identical over 8 bases. There are 18 residues in the CDR3. Germline-derived CDR1 and CDR2 are SEHNR and FQNEAQ (reference sequence). Germline trimming cut 5 bases from V and 1 base from J; bases unmatched to any gene: 14. The CDR3 DNA is TGTGCCAGCAGCCCGGGGGGGACTACCCTTGCGGGCACAGATACGCAGTATTTT. It specifies CASSPGGTTLAGTDTQYF. The full variable domain, with the rest looked up from reference TRBV7-9 and TRBJ2-3, is DTGVSQNPRHKITKRGQNVTFRCDPISEHNRLYWYRQTLGQGPEFLTYFQNEAQLEKSRLLSDRFSAERPKGSFSTLEIQRTEQGDSAMYLCASSPGGTTLAGTDTQYFGPGTRLTVL.

The genes are TRBV4-3 and TRBJ2-1; D gene unclear. Trimming cost V 0 bases and J 4 bases, with 10 bases left between them. CDR3 length: 15 residues. Germline-derived CDR1 and CDR2 are LGHNA and YSLEER. CDR3 sequence: CASSQDPARYNEQFF. Written as DNA, the CDR3 is TGCGCCAGCAGCCAAGATCCGGCTAGATACAATGAGCAGTTCTTC.

The chain uses TRBV7-2 and TRBJ2-7; tentatively, D is TRBD2 (6 bases). Trimming left V 1 base short and J 2 bases short, with 21 bases between. Germline assignment: CDR1 SGHTA and CDR2 FQGNSA. This CDR3 is 18 amino acids long. CDR3 sequence: CASSLGIFLARDAYEQYF. The CDR3 DNA is TGTGCCAGCAGCTTAGGGATTTTTTTGGCGCGGGATGCCTACGAGCAGTACTTC.

The count of this clone is one. This rearrangement joins TRBV6-1 to TRBJ1-4; D call uncertain. This CDR3 spans 14 amino acids. Trimming removed 2 bases at V and 3 bases at J, with 7 bases between. Germline loops: CDR1 MNHNS, CDR2 SASEGT. CDR3 sequence: CASSEFTANEKLFF. DNA for the CDR3: TGTGCCAGCAGTGAATTCACAGCTAATGAAAAACTGTTTTTT.

The V and J genes are TRBV10-3 and TRBJ2-1, with TRBD1 matching 8 bases. CDR3 length: 15 amino acids. From germline, CDR1 is ENHRY and CDR2 SYGVKD. J lost 3 bases, V lost 2 bases, and 3 bases had no gene match. CDR3 sequence (DNA): TGTGCCATCAGTGAGGGAGGACAGGGCTACAATGAGCAGTTCTTC. Translating gives CAISEGGQGYNEQFF.

This chain links TRBV4-3 with TRBJ2-2, with 13 positions matching TRBD2. This CDR3 is 17 amino acids long. Germline assignment: CDR1 LGHNA and CDR2 YSLEER. J gave up 4 bases and V 3 bases, and 5 bases lay outside the gene matches. CDR3: CASSQSTSGRFTGELFF. CDR3 coding DNA: TGCGCCAGCAGCCAGTCGACTAGCGGGAGGTTCACCGGGGAGCTGTTTTTT.

This clone turned up a few times. This chain joins TRBV27 and TRBJ2-1; 9 bases line up with TRBD1. The CDR3 is made up of 20 amino acids. V was clipped by 5 bases and J by 0 bases; unmatched bases: 17. Germline CDR1 is MNHEY and CDR2 is SMNVEV (reference sequence). The CDR3, as DNA: TGTGCCAGCAGTCCCTATACCGGGACAGGGATCTATAGCTCCTACAATGAGCAGTTCTTC. Amino acid sequence: CASSPYTGTGIYSSYNEQFF.

Points on this clone: The germline gene is not matched at one end of the junction; a read error may be the cause. The V gene is TRBV11-1, the J gene TRBJ1-1, with a weak D call TRBD1 (5 bases). Germline values: CDR1 SGHAT, CDR2 FQDESV (reference sequence). The CDR3 length is 13 residues. CDR3 DNA: TGTGCCAGCAGCCCACGCGACAGTCCCCCACGGGCTTTT. Amino acid sequence: CASSPRDSPPRAF.

The gene calls are TRBV5-1 and TRBJ2-7; TRBD2 might be the D (6 bases). CDR3 size: 14 residues. The germline V gene has CDR1 SGHRS and CDR2 YFSETQ. With 3 bases removed from V and 4 bases from J, the gap between germline ends came to 14 bases. CDR3 loop: CASSWGDSIYEQYF. The CDR3 coding sequence is TGCGCCAGCAGCTGGGGGGACTCCATATACGAGCAGTACTTC.

The chain links TRBV19 to TRBJ2-1; weak D call: TRBD1 (5 bases). V shed 3 bases and J shed 2 bases, with 11 bases lying between them. This CDR3 region has 15 residues. Germline V gives CDR1 LNHDA, CDR2 SQIVND (reference sequence). The CDR3 DNA sequence: TGTGCCAGTAGTATTTGGCCAGGGACCTACAATGAGCAGTTCTTC. Protein product: CASSIWPGTYNEQFF. Looking up the rest from reference TRBV19 and TRBJ2-1 gives the full variable domain: DGGITQSPKYLFRKEGQNVTLSCEQNLNHDAMYWYRQDPGQGLRLIYYSQIVNDFQKGDIAEGYSVSREKKESFPLTVTSAQKNPTAFYLCASSIWPGTYNEQFFGPGTRLTVL.

The V and J genes are TRBV12-2 and TRBJ2-5; the D call in the table, TRBD1, was not verified against the DNA. TRBV12-2 is reported as a pseudogene. CDR3 length: 17 amino acids. The CDR3 loop reads CASRLPRKMADIETQYF. The CDR3 DNA sequence: TGTGCAAGTCGCTTACCACGAAAAATGGCAGATATAGAGACCCAGTACTTC.

The gene calls are TRBV18 and TRBJ2-1; 13 bases are a match to TRBD2. Germline V gene lookup returns CDR1 KGHSH and CDR2 LQKENI. The CDR3 sequence is 19 residues long. The V gene end was trimmed by 5 bases and the J gene end by 5 bases; junction bases not matched to a gene: 15. For the CDR3, the DNA is TGTGCCAGCTCATGTCCGGGACTAGCGGGACCACTTATGCACAATGAGCAGTTCTTC. Its translation is CASSCPGLAGPLMHNEQFF.

This chain connects TRBV6-1 to TRBJ2-5; the match to TRBD2 covers 8 bases. Germline lookup yields CDR1 MNHNS and CDR2 SASEGT. The J segment lost 4 bases and the V segment lost 1 base, leaving 8 bases of the junction unmatched. The CDR3 extends over 16 amino acids. Written as DNA, the CDR3 is TGTGCCAGCAGTGAAGTGGAGCGGGAGTTATTAGAGACCCAGTACTTC. Encoded protein: CASSEVERELLETQYF.